A single sample gave rise to the 11 T cell receptor beta chains below, sequenced in a study of PD-1 blockade in classical Hodgkin lymphoma. Assay: immunoSEQ multiplex PCR; the TCRdb copy retains only in-frame clones and omits some. The table has under 30,000 clones, more than 60% seen once. Autologous stem cell transplantation was followed by relapse in every patient, and brentuximab vedotin exposure varied. It was by magnetic negative selection that CD4+ T cells were purified from thawed PBMCs. Sequencing used CD4+ T cells from blood, obtained at baseline. These receptors were collected from a human donor with classical Hodgkin lymphoma.

The V and J genes are TRBV19 and TRBJ2-1; weak D call: TRBD1 (6 bases). This CDR3 is 16 amino acids long. V was pared by 2 bases and J by 5 bases, with 16 bases between. CDR1 is LNHDA, CDR2 SQIVND, per germline (reference sequence). This CDR3 reads CASSIPDTGKDNEQFF. DNA of the CDR3: TGTGCCAGTAGTATACCCGATACAGGGAAAGACAATGAGCAGTTCTTC. Full variable domain (remainder filled in from reference TRBV19 and TRBJ2-1): DGGITQSPKYLFRKEGQNVTLSCEQNLNHDAMYWYRQDPGQGLRLIYYSQIVNDFQKGDIAEGYSVSREKKESFPLTVTSAQKNPTAFYLCASSIPDTGKDNEQFFGPGTRLTVL.

The J gene is TRBJ2-2, the V gene TRBV30, with TRBD1 matching over 7 bases. CDR1 and CDR2 from the germline V gene are GTSNPN and SVGIG (reference sequence). This CDR3 is built from 13 residues. V lost 2 bases, J lost 8 bases, and 5 bases stayed unmatched. The CDR3 DNA reads as TGTGCCTGGAGTATAGACAGGGAAGGGGAGCTGTTTTTT. Protein: CAWSIDREGELFF.

The chain recombines TRBV13 with TRBJ2-5; 8 nucleotides agree with TRBD2. Per germline, CDR1 PRHDT and CDR2 FYEKMQ (reference sequence). This CDR3 contains 13 residues. V lost 8 bases and J lost 4; bases outside the gene matches: 6. The CDR3 DNA reads as TGTGCCAGCGCCCGGGGGGGAGCAGAGACCCAGTACTTC. It translates to CASARGGAETQYF. Filled out from reference TRBV13 and TRBJ2-5, the complete variable domain reads AAGVIQSPRHLIKEKRETATLKCYPIPRHDTVYWYQQGPGQDPQFLISFYEKMQSDKGSIPDRFSAQQFSDYHSELNMSSLELGDSALYFCASARGGAETQYFGPGTRLLVL.

The rearrangement uses TRBV28 and TRBJ2-7; TRBD1 matches at 8 bases. CDR3 length equals 14 residues. Germline CDR1 MDHEN, CDR2 SYDVKM. Germline trimming cut 3 bases from V and 10 bases from J; bases unmatched to any gene: 11. The CDR3 bases are TGTGCCAGCAGTTTGCCTGGACAGGGTCAAGCACAGTACTTC. This encodes CASSLPGQGQAQYF.

V is TRBV5-4 and J is TRBJ1-2; D is perhaps TRBD1 (5 bases). The CDR3 extends over 14 amino acids. Trimming shortened V by 4 bases and J by 3 bases, and 13 bases separated the two germline ends. The germline V gene has CDR1 SGHNT and CDR2 YYREEE (reference sequence). Here the CDR3 reads CASSKPRGDYGYTF. CDR3 DNA sequence: TGTGCCAGCAGCAAACCTCGGGGCGACTATGGCTACACCTTC.

The chain couples TRBV7-2 to TRBJ2-7, with D perhaps given as TRBD1 or TRBD2 (7 bases each). The CDR3 length is 16 residues. V lost 3 bases and J lost 1, with 16 bases in between. CDR1 is SGHTA and CDR2 is FQGNSA in the germline V gene. The CDR3 loop is CASSFPGGGSSYEQYF. The CDR3, as DNA: TGTGCCAGCAGCTTCCCAGGGGGGGGTTCGTCCTACGAGCAGTACTTC.

This clone was recorded once. The genes are TRBV7-2 and TRBJ1-4, with 7 nucleotides matching TRBD1. Germline lookup yields CDR1 SGHTA and CDR2 FQGNSA. The CDR3 has 14 residues. V lost 6 bases to trimming and J lost 8 bases; unmatched junction nucleotides: 9. This CDR3 reads CASRPGTAGEKLFF. Here the CDR3 DNA reads TGTGCCAGCAGGCCCGGGACAGCAGGGGAAAAACTGTTTTTT.

This clone has more than one count but fewer than ten. The chain recombines TRBV9 with TRBJ2-2; unclear D gene. V lost 0 bases to trimming and J lost 4 bases, with 4 bases between them. From germline, CDR1 is SGDLS and CDR2 YYNGEE. This CDR3 has 13 residues. The CDR3 DNA is TGTGCCAGCAGCGTAGAGGGCACCGGGGAGCTGTTTTTT. The encoded protein is CASSVEGTGELFF.

J is TRBJ1-3 and V is TRBV2; unclear D gene. Germline values: CDR1 SNHLY, CDR2 FYNNEI. V lost 5 bases and J 0 bases, leaving 14 bases between the germline ends. The CDR3 covers 16 residues. The CDR3 bases are TGTGCCAGCAGTTTCCTAAGGACGGACTCTGGAAACACCATATATTTT. This codes for CASSFLRTDSGNTIYF.

In the case of this clone: This sample includes further DNA sequences coding for the same CDR3. The chain uses TRBV7-2 and TRBJ1-1, with D possibly being TRBD1 (5 bases). The germline CDR1 and CDR2 sequences are SGHTA and FQGNSA. V was shortened by 1 base and J by 0 bases, with 9 bases between the two germline ends. The CDR3 has 15 amino acids. The CDR3 sequence is CASSLEGDMNTEAFF. Written as DNA, the CDR3 is TGTGCCAGCAGCTTAGAAGGGGATATGAACACTGAAGCTTTCTTT.

The J gene is TRBJ1-4, the V gene TRBV6-1, with 11 bases aligning to TRBD1. J gave up 8 bases and V 6 bases, and 8 bases lay outside the gene matches. CDR3 length equals 15 residues. Germline V gene data show CDR1 as MNHNS and CDR2 as SASEGT. The CDR3 DNA follows: TGTGCCAGCAGACCTGGACAGGGGGCATGGGAAAAACTGTTTTTT. Protein sequence: CASRPGQGAWEKLFF.